This TCR beta chain was identified during a study of Ad26.COV2.S vaccination and SARS-CoV-2 variants. Background on the study: Ad26.COV2.S shots went into the muscle once or twice, 56 days apart. Study results and limitations: It was vaccine recipients, not placebo recipients, who had the higher spike-specific TCR breadth.

Treatment here: 15 to 20 received Ad26.COV2.S at low or high dose, single or two shots; a few received placebo; per-sample allocation not given. Following the first vaccine or placebo injection, samples were taken on day 63. This clone was detected once. The target antigen is unknown. Germline-derived CDR1 and CDR2 are SGHDT and YYEEEE. The J segment lost 8 bases and the V segment lost 4 bases, leaving 8 bases of the junction unmatched. The CDR3 runs 14 residues. Repertoires were generated with immunoSEQ multiplex PCR, while TCRdb's copy carries only in-frame clones and drops some. This sample has about 280,000 clones, with over 75% found just once.

This specimen was peripheral blood, taken in a trial of Ad26.COV2.S vaccine versus placebo. The sequence came from a person aged 18-60 years who received the Ad26.COV2.S COVID-19 vaccine or a placebo. The chain couples TRBV5-6 to TRBJ1-4, with 7 bases that match TRBD1. The CDR3 nucleotides are TGTGCCAGCAGCCAACAGGGGAGGTTAGAAAAACTGTTTTTT. It specifies CASSQQGRLEKLFF.